This T cell receptor beta chain was sequenced during a study of cytomegalovirus exposure and HLA in healthy donors (dated by TCRdb to about 2017). Notes on the research overall: An earlier analysis of roughly 500 of the donors reported roughly 300 Gb of sequence data and 117 million unique TCR beta sequences obtained from about 180 million T cells. Roughly 300 gigabases of sequencing data and around 80 million unique TCR sequences made up an early release that covered several hundred HLA-typed donors. Of the approximately 400 genotyped donors, about 84% fell in the genetic ancestry cluster associated with self-reported Caucasian donors. The study aimed to test whether cataloging public T cell receptors could reveal signatures of past pathogen exposure. The T cell repertoires of some 670 subjects were profiled by immunosequencing and related to cytomegalovirus serostatus. Besides the first cohort of around 700 subjects, a separate validation cohort made up of 120 different subjects was used. The study combined high-throughput TCR immunosequencing, statistical association of individual TCRs with disease status, and machine learning to predict cytomegalovirus infection status. A later analysis re-analyzed previously published TCR beta repertoires from approximately 670 donors and added high-resolution HLA genotyping to study TCR occurrence patterns. The later analysis used no new phenotypic data to find candidate immune exposures, relying instead on TCR beta sequences and their occurrence across donors. To decide whether each TCR beta V gene segment behaved as functional or pseudogenic, an earlier analysis of 587 of the donors relied on high-throughput TCR beta sequencing. Alongside the repertoire data, information on donor age, sex, ethnicity and CMV serostatus was compiled. A later genetic analysis used genome-wide SNP genotypes for about 60% of the roughly 700 donors, treating that subset as a discovery cohort. All discovery cohort repertoires had been generated on a single sequencing platform. HLA typing included class I and class II loci at four-digit resolution. The number of donors typed differed by locus, with 629-630 for A, B, C, DRB1 and DQB1, around 500 for DQA1, 600 to 610 for DPA1, and under 490 for DPB1. Five DR-DQ haplotypes were handled as single units for association and clustering because linkage in the cohort was strong. Among approximately 370 genotyped donors of the cohort, an average of roughly 230,000 unique TCR beta nucleotide sequences was sequenced per donor, of which 15% to 20% were non-productive. The research as a whole found: A later analysis reported that several top co-occurrence clusters appeared linked to parvovirus B19, influenza, CMV and Epstein-Barr virus. A later analysis associated 17,000 or so TCR beta sequences with specific HLA alleles at a false discovery rate of 0.05. Because counts were too low, seventeen rarely observed V segments, including chromosome 9 orphons, were excluded from the earlier analysis of fewer than 650 of the donors. In the study, some 160 TCR beta chains were listed as associated with cytomegalovirus. Because HLA typing was unavailable for some donors at each locus, only the typed subset was used in association tests. Linkage disequilibrium might explain the correlated functional status among segregating V segments, but an unknown experimental factor could not be ruled out. When HLA alleles, especially DR and DQ, strongly co-occurred, TCR associations were difficult to assign to individual alleles. The authors suggested that the approach could potentially be extended to other disease states and immunological phenotypes. In a later genetic analysis, a missense DCLRE1C variant was associated with V-gene and J-gene trimming of TCR beta chains, and the association was replicated in an independent cohort. CMV serostatus was the only immune exposure information available for the cohort. A group of highly shared sequence variants was considered likely to be a technical artifact of the sequencing pipeline. In both the original and validation cohorts, the classifier was reported to diagnose cytomegalovirus status with high specificity and sensitivity. In a later genetic analysis, fewer N-insertions in productive TCRs were reported among donors in an Asian-associated ancestry cluster than the approximately 710-donor mean. Because the 87-base-pair reads could not distinguish some IMGT-functional V segments, including TRBV6-2 and TRBV6-3, those segments were excluded. Presence/absence analyses assumed roughly uniform sequencing depth across donors, an assumption that may not hold. In vitro tests confirmed that three of the cytomegalovirus-associated TCR beta chains recognize cytomegalovirus antigens. A later analysis found that most CMV-associated TCR beta chains appeared HLA-restricted, with HLA associations seemingly driven largely by CMV exposure. Only TCR beta chains were sequenced in this cohort, and the absence of alpha or paired-chain data limited detectable features. In a later analysis, HLA-associated TCR beta chains showed more clonal expansion and lower generation probabilities than non-associated chains that were equally common. A further reported finding was that TCR beta sequences accurately predicted the HLA-A and HLA-B alleles for most subjects in the first cohort. A later analysis found that TCR association rates varied across HLA loci, with DRB1 alleles showing the most associated TCRs and HLA-C alleles the fewest. Across donors, most TCR sequences were observed very rarely, whereas some public TCRs were present in many individuals. In an earlier analysis of more than 450 of the donors, most TCR beta V segments were observed in productive rearrangements about 87% or about 30% of the time, broadly matching IMGT annotations.

Receptor amplification or capture employed the immunoSEQ multiplex PCR assay. A mixture of 60 forward primers for TCR Vbeta segments and 13 reverse primers for TCR Jbeta segments was used in the multiplex PCR. A multiplex PCR assay on genomic DNA amplified the CDR3 region of rearranged TCR beta genes. On the Illumina HiSeq System, the amplified TCR beta libraries were sequenced as 87-base-pair reads. Turning to the authors' computational methods: A later analysis counted about 82 million unique TCR beta chains across the 666 repertoires, and roughly 9.9 million of these chains were shared by at least two donors. Raw reads were error-corrected and collapsed into unique sequences with a nearest-neighbor algorithm that merged closely related sequences to remove PCR and sequencing errors. V, D and J gene segments were assigned by aligning CDR3 sequences to IMGT reference sequences. For a sequence to be retained, a match of at least six nucleotides to both a V gene segment and a J gene segment was required. Rearrangements were classified as productive when the CDR3 lacked stop codons and remained in frame with V and J, and all other rearrangements were classified as non-productive. CDR3 was defined by IMGT convention, running from the second conserved V-encoded cysteine to the conserved J-encoded phenylalanine. In an earlier analysis of around 600 of the donors, sequences lacking an unambiguous match to a single V gene segment were excluded. An earlier analysis of over 450 of the donors classified V segments as functional when productive rearrangements were above 56.7% and as segregating when the standard deviation between donors was above 5%. To diagnose cytomegalovirus status from the catalog of TCR beta chain sequences, a statistical classification framework was built. V and J gene assignment, in a later analysis, came from comparing TCR nucleotide sequences with IMGT/GENE-DB human TR gene sequences. Using the TCRdist pipeline, a later analysis assigned CDR3 sequences along with most-parsimonious VDJ recombination scenarios. In a later analysis, every TCR beta chain was defined by the combination of its CDR3 amino acid sequence and its V-gene family, and reads without a unique V-gene family were dropped. To address suspected cross-contamination and a sequencing artifact, a later analysis removed around 590 highly shared, low-generation-probability nucleotide sequences. In a later analysis, a clonal expansion index was calculated for each public chain from normalized within-repertoire ranks of inferred template counts. Generation probabilities in a later analysis came from a VDJ recombination model fitted to out-of-frame rearrangements, and those results were checked against IGoR. In a later analysis, hypergeometric tests were used to score TCR-TCR, TCR-HLA and TCR-CMV co-occurrence, with a repertoire-size bias correction applied to TCR pairs. To estimate false discovery rates, a later analysis permuted the HLA or CMV assignments 20 times. In a later analysis, co-occurring TCRs were grouped using DBSCAN, and TCRdist sequence similarity was added for clustering within HLA-allele-positive subsets. Repertoires with fewer than 30,000 or more than 120,000 public chains were left out of co-occurrence clustering, as were five repertoires with anomalous nucleotide sharing. TCRdb holds this immuneACCESS table with in-frame rearrangements only. Some clones are missing; in checked studies, unresolved V genes explain under half, and the rest has no known cause. D and trimming come from the DNA, and the V and J calls and clone size come from that table. The sample table lists about 260,000 clones, approximately 85% of them with a count of one. Clones ranked in the top ten supply about 2% of the sample.

The cohort comprised some 700 healthy bone marrow donors. At the time of sampling, every cohort member was nominally healthy, though immune exposures that went unrecorded were likely present. The donor was CMV seropositive and was included in the group of 270 or so seropositive cohort members. A peripheral blood sample was provided by each donor, and peripheral blood mononuclear cells were used for TCR beta sequencing. The Qiagen DNeasy Blood Extraction Kit was used to extract genomic DNA from the blood cell samples. The CDR3 covers 15 residues, taking in both the cysteine and the phenylalanine. The retained sequence is limited to the CDR3, 45 bases, with the frame set at the first base. Trimming at the junction amounts to 1 base on V and 5 bases on J, and the germline ends lie 15 bases apart. The CDR1 and CDR2 encoded by the germline V gene are MDHEN and SYDVKM. About this clone: Its cognate antigen has yet to be identified. Base-call qualities are not available, and no considerably larger clone is one nucleotide away.

Sequencing was performed on PBMCs. The sequence joins TRBV28 to TRBJ2-7, and perhaps TRBD2 as D gene, on 5 matching bases. This sequence was found in a woman in her thirties or forties in good health and CMV-seropositive. Here the CDR3 is given as CASSLSAAGLHEQYF. The nucleotide sequence is TGTGCCAGCAGTTTATCAGCGGCGGGTTTACACGAGCAGTACTTC.